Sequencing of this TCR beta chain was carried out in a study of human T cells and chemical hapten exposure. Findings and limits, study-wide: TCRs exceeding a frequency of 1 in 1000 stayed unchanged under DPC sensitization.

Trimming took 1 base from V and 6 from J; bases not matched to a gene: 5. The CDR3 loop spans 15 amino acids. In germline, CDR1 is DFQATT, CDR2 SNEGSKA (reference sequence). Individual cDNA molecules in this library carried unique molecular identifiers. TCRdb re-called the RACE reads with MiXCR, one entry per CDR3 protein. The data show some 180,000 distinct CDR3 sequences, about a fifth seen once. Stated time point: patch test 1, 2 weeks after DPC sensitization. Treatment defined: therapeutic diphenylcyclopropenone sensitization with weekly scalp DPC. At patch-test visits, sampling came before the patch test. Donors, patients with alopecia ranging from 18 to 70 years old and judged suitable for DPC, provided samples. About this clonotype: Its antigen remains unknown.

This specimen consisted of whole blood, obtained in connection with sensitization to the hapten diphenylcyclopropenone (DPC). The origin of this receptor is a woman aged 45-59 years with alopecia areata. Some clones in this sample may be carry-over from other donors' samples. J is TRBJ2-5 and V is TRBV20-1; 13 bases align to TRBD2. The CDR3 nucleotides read TGCAGTGCTAGAGGAGGGACTAGCGGGATACAGACCCAGTACTTC. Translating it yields CSARGGTSGIQTQYF.